One sample yielded the 5 T cell receptor beta chains listed below, sequenced in a study of Ad26.COV2.S vaccination and SARS-CoV-2 variants. Treatment denoted: about 20 received Ad26.COV2.S at low or high dose, single or two shots; about five received placebo; per-sample allocation not given. Sampling took place 63 days after the first vaccine or placebo injection. Only in-frame clones appear in the TCRdb table, and some are missing; sequencing was by immunoSEQ multiplex PCR. The sample lists roughly 420,000 clones, roughly 87% seen once, with 2.5% to 3% in the top ten. Source: peripheral blood, taken in a trial of Ad26.COV2.S vaccine versus placebo. Receptors originate from a person aged 18-65 years who received the Ad26.COV2.S COVID-19 vaccine or a placebo.

CDR3 region: CASSLSGGEQFF. CDR3 in DNA: TGTGCCAGCAGTTTATCGGGGGGTGAGCAGTTCTTC. The gene calls are TRBV27 and TRBJ2-1; possibly TRBD2 for D (6 bases). Germline CDR1 reads MNHEY; CDR2 reads SMNVEV (reference sequence). Trimming cost V 0 bases and J 9 bases, with 6 bases left between them. The CDR3 has 12 residues.

The gene calls are TRBV7-2 and TRBJ2-5; 14 bases map to TRBD2. The CDR3 loop spans 13 amino acids. V lost 5 bases to trimming and J lost 14 bases; unmatched junction nucleotides: 7. Looked up from germline, CDR1 is SGHTA and CDR2 is FQGNSA. DNA of the CDR3: TGTGCCAGCAGCCTCGGACTAGCGGGGGGCCACTACTTC. Protein: CASSLGLAGGHYF.

V gene TRBV24-1 combines with J gene TRBJ2-2, with D perhaps TRBD2 (5 bases). Trimming took off 5 bases at V and 0 bases at J, with 12 bases between the two ends. Per germline, CDR1 KGHDR and CDR2 SFDVKD. The CDR3 sequence is 16 residues long. The CDR3 is CATSAGRGSNTGELFF. DNA of the CDR3: TGTGCCACCAGTGCAGGCCGGGGATCGAACACCGGGGAGCTGTTTTTT.

This clone was seen only once. The rearrangement links TRBV18 to TRBJ1-1, with D tentatively TRBD1 (6 bases). The CDR3 contains 16 residues. V shed 8 bases and J shed 0 bases, with 19 bases lying between them. Germline CDR1 KGHSH, CDR2 LQKENI. The CDR3 coding sequence is TGTGCCAGCCCACTCCGCCGGGGGCAGTTGAACACTGAAGCTTTCTTT. Its translation: CASPLRRGQLNTEAFF. Full variable domain (remainder filled in from reference TRBV18 and TRBJ1-1): NAGVMQNPRHLVRRRGQEARLRCSPMKGHSHVYWYRQLPEEGLKFMVYLQKENIIDESGMPKERFSAEFPKEGPSILRIQQVVRGDSAAYFCASPLRRGQLNTEAFFGQGTRLTVV.

This chain joins TRBV28 and TRBJ1-6; 8 nucleotides align to TRBD1. CDR3 length: 14 amino acids. The V gene end was trimmed by 8 bases and the J gene end by 9 bases; junction bases not matched to a gene: 9. The germline V gene encodes CDR1 MDHEN and CDR2 SYDVKM. In nucleotides, the CDR3 is TGTGCCAGCGTCCCGGGGACAGGCGGTTCACCCCTCCACTTT. Its protein is CASVPGTGGSPLHF.